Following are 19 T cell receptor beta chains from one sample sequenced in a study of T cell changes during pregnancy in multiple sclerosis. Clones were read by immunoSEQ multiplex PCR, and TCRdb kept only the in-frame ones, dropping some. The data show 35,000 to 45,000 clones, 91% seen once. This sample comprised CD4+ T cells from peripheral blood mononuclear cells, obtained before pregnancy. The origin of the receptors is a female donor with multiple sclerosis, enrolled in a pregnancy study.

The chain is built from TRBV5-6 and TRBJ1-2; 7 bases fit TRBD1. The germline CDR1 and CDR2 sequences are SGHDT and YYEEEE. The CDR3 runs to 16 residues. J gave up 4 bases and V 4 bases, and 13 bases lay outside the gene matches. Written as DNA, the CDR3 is TGTGCCAGCAGCATTAAGGGACAGTCCCCCCGCTATGGCTACACCTTC. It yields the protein CASSIKGQSPRYGYTF.

Written as DNA, the CDR3 is TGTGCCAGCAGCTGGAGGACAGGGGTGCCCGAGCAGTACTTC. Translated, it gives CASSWRTGVPEQYF. The chain links TRBV7-2 to TRBJ2-7, with 9 bases fitting TRBD1. V lost 4 bases and J lost 6; bases outside the gene matches: 7. From germline, CDR1 is SGHTA and CDR2 FQGNSA. CDR3 length equals 14 residues. The full variable domain, rest sourced from reference TRBV7-2 and TRBJ2-7, is GAGVSQSPSNKVTEKGKDVELRCDPISGHTALYWYRQSLGQGLEFLIYFQGNSAPDKSGLPSDRFSAERTGGSVSTLTIQRTQQEDSAVYLCASSWRTGVPEQYFGPGTRLTVT.

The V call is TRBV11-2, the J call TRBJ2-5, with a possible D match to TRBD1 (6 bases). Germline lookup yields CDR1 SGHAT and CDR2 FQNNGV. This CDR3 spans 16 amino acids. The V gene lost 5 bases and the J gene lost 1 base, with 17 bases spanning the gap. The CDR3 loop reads CASSPDRLPFQETQYF. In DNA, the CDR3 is TGTGCCAGCAGCCCTGACAGGCTCCCTTTCCAAGAGACCCAGTACTTC.

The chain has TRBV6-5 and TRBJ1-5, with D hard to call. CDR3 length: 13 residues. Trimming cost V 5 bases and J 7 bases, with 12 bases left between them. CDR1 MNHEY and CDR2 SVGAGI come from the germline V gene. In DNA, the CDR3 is TGTGCCAGCAGTCGGGGAACCGGCCAGCCCCAGCATTTT. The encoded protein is CASSRGTGQPQHF.

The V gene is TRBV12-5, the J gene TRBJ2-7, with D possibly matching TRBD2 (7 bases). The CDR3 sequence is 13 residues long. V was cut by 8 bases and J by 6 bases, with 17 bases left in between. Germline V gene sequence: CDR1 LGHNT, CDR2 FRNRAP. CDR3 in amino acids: CASSGGLHLEQYF. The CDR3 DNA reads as TGTGCTAGTTCCGGGGGGCTCCACCTCGAGCAGTACTTC.

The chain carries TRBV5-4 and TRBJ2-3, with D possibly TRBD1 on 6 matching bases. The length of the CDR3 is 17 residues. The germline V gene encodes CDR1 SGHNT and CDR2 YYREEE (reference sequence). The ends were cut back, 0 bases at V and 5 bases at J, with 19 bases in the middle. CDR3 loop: CASSLGGASGAGDTQYF. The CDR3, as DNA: TGTGCCAGCAGCTTGGGGGGTGCGTCAGGGGCCGGAGATACGCAGTATTTT.

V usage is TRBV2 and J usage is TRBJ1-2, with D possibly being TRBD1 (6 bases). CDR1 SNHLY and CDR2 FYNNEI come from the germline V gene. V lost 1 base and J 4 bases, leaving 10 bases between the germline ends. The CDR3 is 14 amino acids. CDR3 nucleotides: TGTGCCAGCAGTGAAGGCAGGGGAACCTATGGCTACACCTTC. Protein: CASSEGRGTYGYTF. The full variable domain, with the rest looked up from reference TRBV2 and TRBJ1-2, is EPEVTQTPSHQVTQMGQEVILRCVPISNHLYFYWYRQILGQKVEFLVSFYNNEISEKSEIFDDQFSVERPDGSNFTLKIRSTKLEDSAMYFCASSEGRGTYGYTFGSGTRLTVV.

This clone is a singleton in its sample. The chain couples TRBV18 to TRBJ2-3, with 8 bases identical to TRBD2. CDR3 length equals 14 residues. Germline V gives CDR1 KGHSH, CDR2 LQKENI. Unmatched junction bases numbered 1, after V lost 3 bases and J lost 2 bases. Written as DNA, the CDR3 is TGTGCCAGCTCACCGGGACTAGACACAGATACGCAGTATTTT. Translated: CASSPGLDTDTQYF.

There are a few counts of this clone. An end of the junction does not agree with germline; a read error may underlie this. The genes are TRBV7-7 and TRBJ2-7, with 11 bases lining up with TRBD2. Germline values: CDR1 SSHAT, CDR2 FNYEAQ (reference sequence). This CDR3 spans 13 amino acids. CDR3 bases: TGTGCTAGCAGCTTGCTAGCGGGGGGCGAGCAGTACTTC. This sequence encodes CASSLLAGGEQYF.

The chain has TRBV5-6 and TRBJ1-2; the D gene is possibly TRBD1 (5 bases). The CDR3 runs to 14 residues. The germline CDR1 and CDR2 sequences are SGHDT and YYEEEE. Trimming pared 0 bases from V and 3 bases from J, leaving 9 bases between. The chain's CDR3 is CASSLGTNHYGYTF. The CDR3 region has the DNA TGTGCCAGCAGCTTGGGGACAAATCACTATGGCTACACCTTC.

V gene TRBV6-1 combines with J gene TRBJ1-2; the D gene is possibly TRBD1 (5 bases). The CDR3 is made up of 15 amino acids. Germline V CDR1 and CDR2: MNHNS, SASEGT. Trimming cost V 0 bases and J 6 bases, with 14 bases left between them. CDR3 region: CASSEAPGYRNGYTF. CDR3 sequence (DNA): TGTGCCAGCAGTGAAGCTCCAGGGTATCGAAATGGCTACACCTTC.

The CDR3 DNA reads TGTGCCAGTAGTAGCCGGGACAGGGGCGGACAGCCCCAGCATTTT. It encodes CASSSRDRGGQPQHF. The rearrangement joins TRBV19 to TRBJ1-5; 10 bases are shared with TRBD1. V dropped 4 bases and J dropped 7; count of bases not matched to a gene: 7. The CDR3 spans 15 residues. Germline V gene lookup returns CDR1 LNHDA and CDR2 SQIVND (reference sequence).

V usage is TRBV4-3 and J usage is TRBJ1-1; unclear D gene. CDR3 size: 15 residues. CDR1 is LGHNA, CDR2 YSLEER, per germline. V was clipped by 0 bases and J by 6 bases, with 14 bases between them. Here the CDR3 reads CASSQDIRGTAEAFF. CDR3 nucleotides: TGCGCCAGCAGCCAAGATATACGGGGTACCGCTGAAGCTTTCTTT.

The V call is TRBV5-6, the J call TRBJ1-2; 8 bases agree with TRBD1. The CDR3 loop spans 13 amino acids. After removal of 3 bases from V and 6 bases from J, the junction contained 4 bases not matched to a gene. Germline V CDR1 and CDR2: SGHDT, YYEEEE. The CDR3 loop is CASSYQDRDGYTF. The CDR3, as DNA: TGTGCCAGCAGCTACCAGGACAGGGATGGCTACACCTTC.

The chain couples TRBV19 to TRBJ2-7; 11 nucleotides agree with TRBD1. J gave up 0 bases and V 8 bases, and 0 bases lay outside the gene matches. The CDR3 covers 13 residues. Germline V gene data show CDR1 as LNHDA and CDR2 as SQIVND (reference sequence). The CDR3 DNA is TGTGCCAGTGGGACAGGGGGCTCCTACGAGCAGTACTTC. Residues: CASGTGGSYEQYF. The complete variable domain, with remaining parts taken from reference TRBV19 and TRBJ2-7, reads DGGITQSPKYLFRKEGQNVTLSCEQNLNHDAMYWYRQDPGQGLRLIYYSQIVNDFQKGDIAEGYSVSREKKESFPLTVTSAQKNPTAFYLCASGTGGSYEQYFGPGTRLTVT.

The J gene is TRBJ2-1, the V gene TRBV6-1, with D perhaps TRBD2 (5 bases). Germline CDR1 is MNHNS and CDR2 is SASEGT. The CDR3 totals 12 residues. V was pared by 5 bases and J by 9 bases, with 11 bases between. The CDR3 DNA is TGTGCCAGCAGTACGGGGTTGGGTGAGCAGTTCTTC. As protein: CASSTGLGEQFF.

In DNA, the CDR3 is TGTGCCAGCAGCTTAGCTAATAATGAGCAGTTCTTC. Translation gives CASSLANNEQFF. The genes are TRBV7-9 and TRBJ2-1; D gene uncertain. There are 12 residues in the CDR3. Trimming shortened V by 0 bases and J by 7 bases, and 4 bases separated the two germline ends. CDR1 is SEHNR and CDR2 is FQNEAQ in the germline V gene (reference sequence). The full variable domain, in which reference TRBV7-9 and TRBJ2-1 provide the parts outside the CDR3, is DTGVSQNPRHKITKRGQNVTFRCDPISEHNRLYWYRQTLGQGPEFLTYFQNEAQLEKSRLLSDRFSAERPKGSFSTLEIQRTEQGDSAMYLCASSLANNEQFFGPGTRLTVL.

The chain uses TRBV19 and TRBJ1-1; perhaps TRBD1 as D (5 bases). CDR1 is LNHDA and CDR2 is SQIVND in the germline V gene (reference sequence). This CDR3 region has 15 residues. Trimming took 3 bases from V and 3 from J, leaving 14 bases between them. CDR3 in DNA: TGTGCCAGTAGTATGGGTCGACAGAGTGACACTGAAGCTTTCTTT. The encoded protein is CASSMGRQSDTEAFF.

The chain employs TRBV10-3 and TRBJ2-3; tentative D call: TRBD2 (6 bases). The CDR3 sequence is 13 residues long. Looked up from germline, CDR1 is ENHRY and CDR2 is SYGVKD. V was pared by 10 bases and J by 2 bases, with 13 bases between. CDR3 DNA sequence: TGTGCCACCAGGGACTCCAACACAGATACGCAGTATTTT. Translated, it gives CATRDSNTDTQYF.